This T cell receptor (beta chain) came from a study of shared clonotypes between healthy human individuals. The wider study: With ages of 18 to 49, the donors were two women and a few men.

Worth noting for this clone: Its antigen is as yet unknown.

The assay was immunoSEQ multiplex PCR, and TCRdb's table has in-frame clones only and misses some. The table has about 750,000 clones, roughly 92% seen once. General study findings and limits: Generally, naive subsets (rather than memory subsets) showed larger estimated richness.

As defined, naive CD8 cells were CD45RO-negative and positively selected for CCR7, with terminally differentiated effector memory CD45RA+ cells excluded. The CDR3 covers 17 residues. Germline V CDR1 and CDR2: LNHNV, YYDKDF (reference sequence). Trimming took 5 bases from V and 4 from J; bases not matched to a gene: 12. The TCR was taken from a man aged 30 to 45 in good health. Sequenced input: naive CD8+ T cells sorted from blood. The J gene is TRBJ2-1, the V gene TRBV15; 9 bases agree with TRBD2. DNA of the CDR3: TGTGCCACCAGCTACAGCGGGGGGTCTAGCGGATACAATGAGCAGTTCTTC. It yields the protein CATSYSGGSSGYNEQFF.